This T cell receptor beta chain is drawn from a study of blood T cell repertoires in COVID-19. The CDR3 sequence is 17 residues long. V lost 0 bases and J lost 1; bases outside the gene matches: 5. CDR1 is SGHTA and CDR2 is FQGTGA in the germline V gene. Profiling relied on immunoSEQ multiplex PCR, and the TCRdb table lists in-frame clones only, not all of them. The sample yields over 600,000 clones, over 80% seen once. Sequencing input: peripheral blood. The TCR comes from a woman younger than 35 with acute or convalescent COVID-19. This chain joins TRBV7-3 and TRBJ2-2; 7 nucleotides agree with TRBD2. CDR3: CASSLTIERGNTGELFF. For the CDR3, the DNA is TGTGCCAGCAGCTTAACGATAGAGCGGGGGAACACCGGGGAGCTGTTTTTT.